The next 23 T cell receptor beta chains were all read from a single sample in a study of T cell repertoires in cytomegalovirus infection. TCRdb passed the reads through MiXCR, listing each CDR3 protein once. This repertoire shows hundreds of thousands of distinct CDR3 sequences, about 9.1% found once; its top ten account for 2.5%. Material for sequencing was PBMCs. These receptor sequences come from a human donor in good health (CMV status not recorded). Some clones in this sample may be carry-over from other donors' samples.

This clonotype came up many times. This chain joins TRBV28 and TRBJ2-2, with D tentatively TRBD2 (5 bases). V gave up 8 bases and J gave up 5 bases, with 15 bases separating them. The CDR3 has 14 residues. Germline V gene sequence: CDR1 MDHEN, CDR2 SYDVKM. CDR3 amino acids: CASSYQLVTGELFF. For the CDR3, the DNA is TGTGCCAGCTCTTATCAACTAGTTACCGGGGAGCTGTTTTTT.

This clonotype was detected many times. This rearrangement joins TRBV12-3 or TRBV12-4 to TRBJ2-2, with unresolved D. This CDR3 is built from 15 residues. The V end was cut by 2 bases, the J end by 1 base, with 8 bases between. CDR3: CASSLIGWNTGELFF. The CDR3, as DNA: TGTGCCAGCAGTTTAATCGGGTGGAACACCGGGGAGCTGTTTTTT.

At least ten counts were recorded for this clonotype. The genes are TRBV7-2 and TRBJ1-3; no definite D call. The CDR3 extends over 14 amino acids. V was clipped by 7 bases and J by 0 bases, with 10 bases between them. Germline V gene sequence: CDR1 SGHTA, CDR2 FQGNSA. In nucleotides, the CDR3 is TGTGCCAGCACCCCTGGAAGCTCTGGAAACACCATATATTTT. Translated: CASTPGSSGNTIYF.

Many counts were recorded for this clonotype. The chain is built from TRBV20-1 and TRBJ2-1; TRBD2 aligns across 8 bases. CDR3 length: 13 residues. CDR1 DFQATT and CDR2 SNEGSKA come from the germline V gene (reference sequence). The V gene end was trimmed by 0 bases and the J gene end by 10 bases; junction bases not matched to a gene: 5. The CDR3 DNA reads TGCAGTGCTAGAGATCTCGCTAGCGGGGAGCAGTTCTTC. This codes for CSARDLASGEQFF.

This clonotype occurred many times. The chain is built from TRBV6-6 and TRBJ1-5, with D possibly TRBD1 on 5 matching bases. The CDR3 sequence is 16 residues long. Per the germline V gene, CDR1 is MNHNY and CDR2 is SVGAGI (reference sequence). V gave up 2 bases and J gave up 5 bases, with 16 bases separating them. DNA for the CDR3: TGTGCCAGCAGTTACGGCAGGGCGGGTTATGATCAGCCCCAGCATTTT. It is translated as CASSYGRAGYDQPQHF.

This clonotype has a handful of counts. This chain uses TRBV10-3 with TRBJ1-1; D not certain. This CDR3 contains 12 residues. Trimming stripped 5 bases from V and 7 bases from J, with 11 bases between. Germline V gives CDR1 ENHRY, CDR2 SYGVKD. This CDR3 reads CAISFSGIEAFF. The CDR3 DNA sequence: TGTGCCATCAGTTTCAGTGGGATTGAAGCTTTCTTT.

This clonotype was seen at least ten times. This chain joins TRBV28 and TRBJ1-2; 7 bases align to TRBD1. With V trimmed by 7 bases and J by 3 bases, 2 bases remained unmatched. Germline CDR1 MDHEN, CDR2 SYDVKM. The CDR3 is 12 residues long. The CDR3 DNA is TGTGCCAGCAAGGGGACAGACTATGGCTACACCTTC. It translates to CASKGTDYGYTF.

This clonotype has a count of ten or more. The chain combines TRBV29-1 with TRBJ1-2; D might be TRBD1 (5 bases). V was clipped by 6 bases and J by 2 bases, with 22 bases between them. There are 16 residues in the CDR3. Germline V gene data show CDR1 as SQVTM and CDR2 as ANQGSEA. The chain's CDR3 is CSVEPGNEKGNYGYTF. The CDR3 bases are TGCAGCGTAGAACCGGGAAACGAGAAGGGGAACTATGGCTACACCTTC. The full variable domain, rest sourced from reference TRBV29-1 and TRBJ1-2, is SAVISQKPSRDICQRGTSLTIQCQVDSQVTMMFWYRQQPGQSLTLIATANQGSEATYESGFVIDKFPISRPNLTFSTLTVSNMSPEDSSIYLCSVEPGNEKGNYGYTFGSGTRLTVV.

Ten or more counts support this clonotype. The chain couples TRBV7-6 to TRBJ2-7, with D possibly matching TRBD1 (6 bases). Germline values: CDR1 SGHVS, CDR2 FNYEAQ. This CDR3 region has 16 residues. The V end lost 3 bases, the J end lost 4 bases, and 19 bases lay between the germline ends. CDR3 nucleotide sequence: TGTGCCAGCAGCTTGGAGCCGGGACATACCATTTACGAGCAGTACTTC. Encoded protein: CASSLEPGHTIYEQYF.

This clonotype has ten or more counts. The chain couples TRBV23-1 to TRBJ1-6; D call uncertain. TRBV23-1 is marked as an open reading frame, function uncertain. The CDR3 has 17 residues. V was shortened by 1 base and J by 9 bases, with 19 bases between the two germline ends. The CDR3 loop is CASSQLTILSHGSPLHF. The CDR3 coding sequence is TGCGCCAGCAGTCAATTGACCATTCTCAGTCATGGTTCACCCCTCCACTTT.

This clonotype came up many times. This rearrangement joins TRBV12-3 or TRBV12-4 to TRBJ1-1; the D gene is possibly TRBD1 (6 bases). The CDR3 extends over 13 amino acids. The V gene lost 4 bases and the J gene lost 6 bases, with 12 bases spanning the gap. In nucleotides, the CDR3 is TGTGCCAGCAGTTGGGGGGGCTTGGCTGAAGCTTTCTTT. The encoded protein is CASSWGGLAEAFF.

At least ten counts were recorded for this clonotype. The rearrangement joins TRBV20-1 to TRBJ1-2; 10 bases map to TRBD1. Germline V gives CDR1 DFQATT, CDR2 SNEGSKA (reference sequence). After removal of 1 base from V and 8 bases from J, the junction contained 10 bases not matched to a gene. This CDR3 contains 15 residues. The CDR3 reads CSARVGDRGIGGYTF. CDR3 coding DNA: TGCAGTGCTAGAGTCGGGGACAGGGGCATCGGGGGCTACACCTTC.

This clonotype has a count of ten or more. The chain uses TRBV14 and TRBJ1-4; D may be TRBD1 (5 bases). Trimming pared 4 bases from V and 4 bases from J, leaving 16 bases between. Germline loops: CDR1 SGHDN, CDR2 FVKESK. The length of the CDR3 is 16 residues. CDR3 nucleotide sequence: TGTGCCAGCAGCCCGGACCGATGGGGCATTAATGAAAAACTGTTTTTT. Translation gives CASSPDRWGINEKLFF. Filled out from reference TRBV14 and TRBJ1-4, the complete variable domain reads EAGVTQFPSHSVIEKGQTVTLRCDPISGHDNLYWYRRVMGKEIKFLLHFVKESKQDESGMPNNRFLAERTGGTYSTLKVQPAELEDSGVYFCASSPDRWGINEKLFFGSGTQLSVL.

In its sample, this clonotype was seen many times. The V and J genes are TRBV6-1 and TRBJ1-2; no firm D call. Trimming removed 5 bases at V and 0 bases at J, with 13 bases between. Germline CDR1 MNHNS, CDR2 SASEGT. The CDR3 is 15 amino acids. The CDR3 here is CASSLQPASNYGYTF. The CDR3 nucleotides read TGTGCCAGCAGTTTGCAGCCAGCCTCTAACTATGGCTACACCTTC.

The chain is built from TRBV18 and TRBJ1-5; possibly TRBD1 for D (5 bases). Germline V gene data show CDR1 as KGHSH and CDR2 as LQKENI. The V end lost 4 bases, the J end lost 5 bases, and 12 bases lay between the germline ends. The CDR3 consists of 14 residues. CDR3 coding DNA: TGTGCCAGCTCACAACAGGCGACCGATCAGCCCCAGCATTTT. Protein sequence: CASSQQATDQPQHF.

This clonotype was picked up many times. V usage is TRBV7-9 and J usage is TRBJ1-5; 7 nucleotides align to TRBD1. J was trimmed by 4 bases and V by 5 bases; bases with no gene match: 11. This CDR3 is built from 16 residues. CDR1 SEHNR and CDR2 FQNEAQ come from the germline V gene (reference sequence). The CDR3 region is CASSLWGTDSNQPQHF. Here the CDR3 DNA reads TGTGCCAGCAGCCTTTGGGGGACAGATAGTAATCAGCCCCAGCATTTT.

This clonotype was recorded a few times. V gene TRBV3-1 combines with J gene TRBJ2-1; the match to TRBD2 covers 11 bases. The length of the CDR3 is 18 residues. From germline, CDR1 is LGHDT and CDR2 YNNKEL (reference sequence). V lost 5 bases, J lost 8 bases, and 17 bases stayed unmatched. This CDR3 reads CASSSEVSSGGANDEQFF. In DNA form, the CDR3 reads TGTGCCAGCAGCTCAGAAGTGAGTAGCGGGGGGGCCAACGATGAGCAGTTCTTC.

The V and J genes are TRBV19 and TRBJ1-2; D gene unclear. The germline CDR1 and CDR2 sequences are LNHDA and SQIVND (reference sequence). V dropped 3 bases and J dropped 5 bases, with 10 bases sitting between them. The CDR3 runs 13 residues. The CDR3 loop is CASSIAGSYGYTF. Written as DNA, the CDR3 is TGTGCCAGTAGTATTGCTGGGTCTTATGGCTACACCTTC.

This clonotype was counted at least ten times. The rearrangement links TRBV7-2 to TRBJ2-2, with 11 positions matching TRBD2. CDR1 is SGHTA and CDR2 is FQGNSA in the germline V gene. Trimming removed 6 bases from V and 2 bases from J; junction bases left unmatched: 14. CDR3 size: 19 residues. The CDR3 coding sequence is TGTGCCAGCAGGACAACCTCCCCTCTAGCGGGGGGCAACACCGGGGAGCTGTTTTTT. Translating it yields CASRTTSPLAGGNTGELFF.

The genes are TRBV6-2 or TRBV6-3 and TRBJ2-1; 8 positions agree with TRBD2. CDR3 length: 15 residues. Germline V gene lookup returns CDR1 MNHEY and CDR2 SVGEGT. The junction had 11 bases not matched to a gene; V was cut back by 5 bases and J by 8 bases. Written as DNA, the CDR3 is TGTGCCAGCAGTGATAACGGGGGGGCCCCCGATGAGCAGTTCTTC. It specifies CASSDNGGAPDEQFF.

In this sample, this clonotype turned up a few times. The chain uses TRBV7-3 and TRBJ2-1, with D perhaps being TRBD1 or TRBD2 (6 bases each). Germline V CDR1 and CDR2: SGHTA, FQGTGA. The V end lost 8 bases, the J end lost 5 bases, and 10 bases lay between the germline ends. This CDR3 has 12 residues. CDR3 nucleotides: TGTGCCAGCGGGGGGCCTAACAATGAGCAGTTCTTC. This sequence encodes CASGGPNNEQFF. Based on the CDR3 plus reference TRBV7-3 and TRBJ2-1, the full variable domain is GAGVSQTPSNKVTEKGKYVELRCDPISGHTALYWYRQSLGQGPEFLIYFQGTGAADDSGLPNDRFFAVRPEGSVSTLKIQRTERGDSAVYLCASGGPNNEQFFGPGTRLTVL.

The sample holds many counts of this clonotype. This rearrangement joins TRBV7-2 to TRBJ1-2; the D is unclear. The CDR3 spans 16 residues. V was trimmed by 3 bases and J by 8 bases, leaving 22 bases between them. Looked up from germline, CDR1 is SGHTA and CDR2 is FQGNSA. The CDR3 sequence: CASSFVGIPSFLGYTF. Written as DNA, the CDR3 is TGTGCCAGCAGCTTCGTAGGGATCCCGTCGTTCTTGGGCTACACCTTC.

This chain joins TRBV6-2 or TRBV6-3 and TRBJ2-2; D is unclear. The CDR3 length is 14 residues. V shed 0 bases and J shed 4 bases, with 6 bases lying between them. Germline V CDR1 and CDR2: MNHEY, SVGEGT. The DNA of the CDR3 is TGTGCCAGCAGTTACTCCGGACCCACCGGGGAGCTGTTTTTT. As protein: CASSYSGPTGELFF.